This entry describes one TCR beta chain. The CDR3 has 13 residues. The germline V and J ends were trimmed by 5 bases and 3 bases, with 11 bases remaining between them. Germline lookup yields CDR1 MNHEY and CDR2 SVGEGT. The data were produced by immunoSEQ multiplex PCR, yet TCRdb's version contains in-frame clones alone and is incomplete. This sample has some 310,000 clones; around 87% occur once, and the top ten carry under 1.1%. This entry is derived from a study of blood T cell repertoires in COVID-19. Turning to the study itself: The analysed material was cDNA or gDNA that came from T cells, B-cell-depleted T cells, or PBMCs.

This chain connects TRBV6-2 or TRBV6-3 to TRBJ2-7; D perhaps matches TRBD2 (6 bases). This TCR was sampled from a woman in her forties with COVID-19, enrolled during active disease. Input material: peripheral blood. The CDR3 protein is CASSRPGGYEQYF. The CDR3 bases are TGTGCCAGCAGTCGACCCGGGGGCTACGAGCAGTACTTC.